These T cell receptor beta chains were read from a single sample in a study of control samples from healthy donors and cancer patients. Sequencing used immunoSEQ multiplex PCR; TCRdb keeps in-frame clones, though not all of them. The sample has 400,000 to 450,000 clones; about 93% are singletons. Sequencing was carried out using PBMCs. The source is a man aged 40-49 years with head and neck cancer. Both conserved end residues are part of each CDR3. A D gene is named only where the DNA matches it firmly. The size of a clone is reported for some rows only, either as once, few or many, or as a class for expanded clones.

few	TRBV7-9	TRBJ2-7	TRBD1	CASNRQGAMNEQYF	TGTGCCAGCAACCGACAGGGGGCTATGAACGAGCAGTACTTC
NA	TRBV6-5	TRBJ2-7	NA	CASSYGVLISEQYF	TGTGCCAGCAGTTACGGGGTTCTCATCTCCGAGCAGTACTTC
NA	TRBV30	TRBJ2-7	NA	CAWSYAEYEQYF	TGTGCCTGGAGTTACGCAGAGTACGAGCAGTACTTC
NA	TRBV19	TRBJ2-7	NA	CASSSRTNSYEQYF	TGTGCCAGTAGTTCCCGGACAAATTCCTACGAGCAGTACTTC
NA	TRBV5-6	TRBJ2-1	NA	CASSFNYNEQFF	TGTGCCAGCAGCTTCAACTACAATGAGCAGTTCTTC
once	TRBV6-5	TRBJ1-1	NA	CASSYSPLGQRPFF	TGTGCCAGCAGTTACTCCCCGTTGGGACAAAGACCTTTCTTT
NA	TRBV19	TRBJ2-7	NA	CASSMGADFTYEQYF	TGTGCCAGTAGTATGGGGGCGGACTTCACCTACGAGCAGTACTTC
NA	TRBV19	TRBJ2-5	TRBD1	CASHDRGAETQYF	TGTGCCAGTCATGACAGGGGGGCAGAGACCCAGTACTTC
NA	TRBV6-1	TRBJ1-2	TRBD1	CASSEALGGQNYGYTF	TGTGCCAGCAGTGAAGCGCTGGGGGGACAGAACTATGGCTACACCTTC
NA	TRBV5-1	TRBJ2-7	TRBD2	CASSGLAGGSYEQYF	TGCGCCAGCAGCGGCCTAGCGGGAGGGTCCTACGAGCAGTACTTC
NA	TRBV11-2	TRBJ1-2	NA	CASSLDPGTNGYTF	TGTGCCAGCAGCTTAGATCCCGGGACAAACGGCTACACCTTC
NA	TRBV15	TRBJ2-7	NA	CATSREGGGHEQYF	TGTGCCACCAGCAGAGAGGGTGGGGGCCACGAGCAGTACTTC
NA	TRBV15	TRBJ1-5	TRBD1	CATSQDRGRNQPQHF	TGTGCCACCAGCCAGGACAGGGGGCGAAATCAGCCCCAGCATTTT
NA	TRBV28	TRBJ2-7	NA	CASSATGPPYEQYF	TGTGCCAGCAGTGCGACAGGTCCCCCCTACGAGCAGTACTTC
NA	TRBV21-1	TRBJ2-7	NA	CASSKEGGERGRKTYEQYF	TGTGCCAGCAGCAAAGAGGGAGGGGAGCGGGGCAGGAAAACCTACGAGCAGTACTTC
NA	TRBV10-3	TRBJ2-1	NA	CAISESGGGSYNEQFF	TGTGCCATCAGTGAGTCGGGAGGAGGGTCCTACAATGAGCAGTTCTTC
once	TRBV4-2	TRBJ2-1	TRBD2	CASSQVQRESYNEQFF	TGTGCCAGCAGCCAAGTGCAGCGGGAGTCCTACAATGAGCAGTTCTTC
NA	TRBV7-9	TRBJ2-3	TRBD2	CASSRTSDFTDTQYF	TGTGCCAGCAGTCGAACTAGCGACTTCACAGATACGCAGTATTTT
NA	TRBV11-2	TRBJ1-1	NA	CASSLSGPGSTEAFF	TGTGCCAGCAGCTTGTCGGGTCCAGGGAGCACTGAAGCTTTCTTT
NA	TRBV11-3	TRBJ2-1	NA	CASSLVPPQVSSYNEQFF	TGTGCCAGCAGCTTAGTTCCCCCACAGGTCAGCTCCTACAATGAGCAGTTCTTC
NA	TRBV5-1	TRBJ2-1	TRBD2	CASSLGLAGGKKDNEQFF	TGCGCCAGCAGCTTGGGGCTAGCGGGAGGGAAAAAGGACAATGAGCAGTTCTTC
NA	TRBV3-1/TRBV3-2	TRBJ1-4	NA	CASSQVRDRQFF	TGTGCCAGCAGCCAAGTTAGGGACCGTCAGTTTTTT
NA	TRBV5-4	TRBJ1-1	NA	CASSLGQGHMNTEAFF	TGTGCCAGCAGCTTGGGGCAGGGGCACATGAACACTGAAGCTTTCTTT
NA	TRBV23-1	TRBJ2-7	TRBD2	CASSQYWGGFYEQYF	TGCGCCAGCAGTCAGTACTGGGGGGGGTTCTACGAGCAGTACTTC
NA	TRBV7-2	TRBJ2-5	NA	CASSPFRERSLETQYF	TGTGCCAGCAGCCCCTTCCGGGAGAGATCGTTAGAGACCCAGTACTTC
NA	TRBV27	TRBJ1-1	NA	CASSLIPGEAFF	TGTGCCAGCAGTTTAATCCCGGGAGAAGCTTTCTTT
NA	TRBV5-6	TRBJ1-3	NA	CASSSLGKVSGNTIYF	TGTGCCAGCAGCTCCCTTGGGAAGGTATCTGGAAACACCATATATTTT
once	TRBV30	TRBJ1-4	NA	CAWSDGIQITLGKLFF	TGTGCCTGGAGTGATGGGATCCAAATCACCTTGGGAAAACTGTTTTTT
few	TRBV7-2	TRBJ1-2	NA	CASSANGVHYGYTF	TGTGCCAGCAGCGCCAACGGGGTCCACTATGGCTACACCTTC